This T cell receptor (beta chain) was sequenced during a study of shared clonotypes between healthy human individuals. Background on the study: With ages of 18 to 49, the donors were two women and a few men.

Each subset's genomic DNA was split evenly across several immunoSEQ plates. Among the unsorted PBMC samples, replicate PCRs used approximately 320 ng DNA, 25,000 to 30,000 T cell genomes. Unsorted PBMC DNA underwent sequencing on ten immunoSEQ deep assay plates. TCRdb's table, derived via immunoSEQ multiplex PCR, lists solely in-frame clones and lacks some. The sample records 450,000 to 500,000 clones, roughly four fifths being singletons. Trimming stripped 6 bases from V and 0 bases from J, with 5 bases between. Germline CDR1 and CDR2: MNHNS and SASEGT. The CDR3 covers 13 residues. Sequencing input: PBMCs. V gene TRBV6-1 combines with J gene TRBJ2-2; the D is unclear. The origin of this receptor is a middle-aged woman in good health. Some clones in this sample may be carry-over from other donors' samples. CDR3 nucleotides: TGTGCCAGCAGGGGATCGAACACCGGGGAGCTGTTTTTT. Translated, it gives CASRGSNTGELFF.